This TCR beta chain appears in the sequencing data of a study of graft-versus-host responses after intestinal transplantation. Study-wide background: Recipients uniformly received anti-thymocyte globulin induction, followed by tacrolimus and steroids for roughly 3 years.

The data were produced by immunoSEQ multiplex PCR, yet TCRdb's version contains in-frame clones alone and is incomplete. This table has about 100,000 clones, about nine tenths appearing once. Worth noting for this clone: Its antigen is as yet unknown.

Study observations and caveats: GvH clones surfaced in recipient marrow, some emerging earlier in ileum or blood.

V was clipped by 4 bases and J by 7 bases, with 15 bases between them. There are 15 residues in the CDR3. Germline-derived CDR1 and CDR2 are SGHRS and YFSETQ. This TCR derives from a human donor who was the organ donor for an intestinal transplant. The chain has TRBV5-1 and TRBJ1-6; perhaps TRBD1 as D (6 bases). The sequences come from unstimulated CD4+ T cells sorted from spleen or lymph node cells, collected before transplant. The CDR3 loop is CASSTEGGWNSPLHF. CDR3 bases: TGCGCCAGCAGCACAGAAGGGGGTTGGAATTCACCCCTCCACTTT.